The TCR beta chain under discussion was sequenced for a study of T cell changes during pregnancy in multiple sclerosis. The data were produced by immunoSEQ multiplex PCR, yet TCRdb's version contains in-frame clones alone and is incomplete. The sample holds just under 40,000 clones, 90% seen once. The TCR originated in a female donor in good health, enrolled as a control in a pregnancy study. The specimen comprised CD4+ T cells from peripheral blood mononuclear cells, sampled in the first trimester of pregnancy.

The CDR3 DNA reads as TGTGCCAGCTCACTCCGTGGGGGACTGCAAGAGACCCAGTACTTC. Protein: CASSLRGGLQETQYF. The chain carries TRBV18 and TRBJ2-5; tentative D call: TRBD2 (6 bases). CDR3 length: 15 amino acids. Germline loops: CDR1 KGHSH, CDR2 LQKENI. The V end lost 4 bases, the J end lost 2 bases, and 14 bases lay between the germline ends.